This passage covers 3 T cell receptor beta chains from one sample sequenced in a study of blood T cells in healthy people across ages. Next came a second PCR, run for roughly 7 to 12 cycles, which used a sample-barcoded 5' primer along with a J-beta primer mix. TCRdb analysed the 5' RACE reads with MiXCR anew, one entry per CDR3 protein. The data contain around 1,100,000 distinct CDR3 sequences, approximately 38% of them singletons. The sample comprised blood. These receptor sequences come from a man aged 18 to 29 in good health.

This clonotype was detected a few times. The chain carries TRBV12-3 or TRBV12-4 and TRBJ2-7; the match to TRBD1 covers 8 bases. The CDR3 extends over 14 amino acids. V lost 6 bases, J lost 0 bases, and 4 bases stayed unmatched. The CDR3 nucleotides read TGTGCCAGCAGATACAGGGGGGACTCCTACGAGCAGTACTTC. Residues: CASRYRGDSYEQYF.

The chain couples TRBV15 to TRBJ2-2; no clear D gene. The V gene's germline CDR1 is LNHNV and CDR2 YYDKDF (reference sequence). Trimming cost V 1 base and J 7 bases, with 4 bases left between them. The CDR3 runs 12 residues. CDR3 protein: CATSRVDGELFF. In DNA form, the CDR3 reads TGTGCCACCAGCAGAGTTGACGGGGAGCTGTTTTTT.

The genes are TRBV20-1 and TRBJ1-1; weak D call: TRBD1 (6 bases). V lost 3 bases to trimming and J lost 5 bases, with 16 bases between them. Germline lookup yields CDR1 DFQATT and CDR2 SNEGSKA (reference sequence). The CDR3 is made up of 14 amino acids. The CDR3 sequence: CSARDEQGYTEAFF. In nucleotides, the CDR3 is TGCAGTGCTAGGGATGAACAGGGCTATACTGAAGCTTTCTTT.